Described below is a single TCR beta chain sequence and its context. This sample was taken from a study of patients and donors after allogeneic stem cell transplantation. The CDR3 runs to 16 residues. Germline V lookup: CDR1 MNHNS, CDR2 SASEGT. V lost 6 bases to trimming and J lost 6 bases, with 18 bases between them. TCRdb re-called the RT-PCR reads through MiXCR, storing one row per CDR3 protein. The table records over 350,000 distinct CDR3 sequences, 16% of them present only once. The specimen was blood, either unsorted or a sorted T cell fraction (not recorded which). This chain uses TRBV6-1 with TRBJ1-6; tentatively, D is TRBD1 (5 bases). This TCR came from a human donor who was either an allogeneic HSCT recipient or a stem cell or donor lymphocyte infusion donor (not recorded which). It is not recorded whose cells these are; they may come from a transplant donor. This chain's CDR3 is CASSHFLVGGNSPLHF. CDR3 nucleotides: TGTGCCAGCAGCCACTTCCTAGTTGGGGGTAATTCACCCCTCCACTTT.